These 17 T cell receptor beta chains were all obtained from the same sample, sequenced in a study of cytomegalovirus exposure and HLA in healthy donors. PCR involved 60 Vbeta and 13 Jbeta primers. Libraries were prepared by immunoSEQ multiplex PCR; TCRdb keeps only in-frame clonotypes and omits some of them. The sample holds around 160,000 clones, around 85% seen once. Material: PBMCs. These receptors originate from a human donor in good health.

The chain is built from TRBV7-2 and TRBJ2-5, with 13 bases that match TRBD2. CDR1 is SGHTA and CDR2 is FQGNSA in the germline V gene. The CDR3 covers 16 residues. J was trimmed by 1 base and V by 5 bases; bases with no gene match: 4. CDR3 region: CASSVLAGGLQETQYF. In nucleotides, the CDR3 is TGTGCCAGCAGCGTACTAGCGGGGGGGCTCCAAGAGACCCAGTACTTC.

The chain links TRBV19 to TRBJ2-1; D remains ambiguous. V was trimmed by 6 bases and J by 3 bases, leaving 6 bases between them. Germline lookup yields CDR1 LNHDA and CDR2 SQIVND (reference sequence). The CDR3 consists of 12 residues. Here the CDR3 DNA reads TGTGCCAGTAGGCTAGGCTACAATGAGCAGTTCTTC. Translated: CASRLGYNEQFF. The full variable domain, in which reference TRBV19 and TRBJ2-1 provide the parts outside the CDR3, is DGGITQSPKYLFRKEGQNVTLSCEQNLNHDAMYWYRQDPGQGLRLIYYSQIVNDFQKGDIAEGYSVSREKKESFPLTVTSAQKNPTAFYLCASRLGYNEQFFGPGTRLTVL.

The rearrangement joins TRBV10-3 to TRBJ2-7, with D possibly TRBD2 on 5 matching bases. This CDR3 contains 13 residues. CDR1 is ENHRY and CDR2 is SYGVKD in the germline V gene. V was clipped by 0 bases and J by 5 bases, with 8 bases between them. The CDR3 loop reads CAISESREDEQYF. For the CDR3, the DNA is TGTGCCATCAGTGAGTCTCGGGAAGACGAGCAGTACTTC.

V and J are TRBV6-1 and TRBJ2-7; 9 bases are shared with TRBD1. CDR1 is MNHNS, CDR2 SASEGT, per germline. This CDR3 is 13 amino acids long. V lost 7 bases, J lost 5 bases, and 6 bases stayed unmatched. The CDR3 DNA follows: TGTGCCAGCACCCGGACAGGGGTGAACGAGCAGTACTTC. Translating it yields CASTRTGVNEQYF.

The CDR3 protein is CAISGSAGGPRREQYF. The CDR3 DNA reads as TGTGCCATCAGTGGGTCAGCGGGGGGTCCCCGTCGCGAGCAGTACTTC. The chain has TRBV10-3 and TRBJ2-7, with 9 nucleotides matching TRBD2. Trimming cost V 4 bases and J 6 bases; bases outside gene matches: 13. Germline lookup yields CDR1 ENHRY and CDR2 SYGVKD. CDR3 size: 16 residues.

Comments on this clone: At one of its ends the junction is not consistent with the germline gene, which may arise from a read error. The genes are TRBV29-1 and TRBJ1-2; D unclear. Germline loops: CDR1 SQVTM, CDR2 ANQGSEA. The CDR3 contains 13 residues. CDR3: CSVDPGGNHGYTF. CDR3 sequence (DNA): TGCAGCGTTGACCCGGGAGGTAACCATGGCTACACCTTC.

Only one count was recorded for this clone. V and J are TRBV5-1 and TRBJ2-5; 7 nucleotides line up with TRBD2. V lost 0 bases, J lost 5 bases, and 1 base stayed unmatched. Germline V gene sequence: CDR1 SGHRS, CDR2 YFSETQ. This CDR3 has 13 residues. This CDR3 reads CASSLGLAETQYF. The DNA for the CDR3 is TGCGCCAGCAGCTTGGGACTAGCCGAGACCCAGTACTTC.

The chain combines TRBV10-3 with TRBJ1-1; 8 positions match TRBD1. V was pared by 5 bases and J by 1 base, with 6 bases of the junction left unmatched. The V gene's germline CDR1 is ENHRY and CDR2 SYGVKD. There are 15 residues in the CDR3. The DNA of the CDR3 is TGTGCCATCAGTACCGGGACAGGAGCGAACACTGAAGCTTTCTTT. Translating gives CAISTGTGANTEAFF.

The gene calls are TRBV9 and TRBJ2-5; 10 bases map to TRBD2. In germline, CDR1 is SGDLS, CDR2 YYNGEE. Losses at the gene ends were 5 bases for V and 3 bases for J; bases not matched to a gene: 10. The CDR3 extends over 16 amino acids. The CDR3 coding sequence is TGTGCCAGCAGTCTAGCGGGGGTGTATGTCGAAGAGACCCAGTACTTC. Encoded protein: CASSLAGVYVEETQYF.

In DNA form, the CDR3 reads TGTGCCAGCAGTGACTCTTTCGGGGGAGAAGATACGCAGTATTTT. It translates to CASSDSFGGEDTQYF. This chain connects TRBV6-4 to TRBJ2-3; TRBD2 might be the D (6 bases). Germline V CDR1 and CDR2: MRHNA, SNTAGT. The CDR3 is 15 residues long. The V end lost 0 bases, the J end lost 5 bases, and 12 bases lay between the germline ends.

This clone showed up just a few times. The J gene is TRBJ1-1, the V gene TRBV6-5; D is uncertain. The CDR3 totals 15 residues. V was clipped by 0 bases and J by 0 bases, with 8 bases between them. The germline V gene encodes CDR1 MNHEY and CDR2 SVGAGI. CDR3 sequence (DNA): TGTGCCAGCAGTTACTCTGGAGATTTGAACACTGAAGCTTTCTTT. This sequence encodes CASSYSGDLNTEAFF.

The genes are TRBV28 and TRBJ1-5; 8 nucleotides match TRBD1. CDR3 length: 15 residues. Germline CDR1 reads MDHEN; CDR2 reads SYDVKM. Trimming cost V 5 bases and J 3 bases; bases outside gene matches: 6. In nucleotides, the CDR3 is TGTGCCAGCAGTCCCCGGACAGGGAACAATCAGCCCCAGCATTTT. Translated: CASSPRTGNNQPQHF.

This chain joins TRBV10-3 and TRBJ1-4; no definite D call. Trimming removed 9 bases at V and 7 bases at J, with 15 bases between. This CDR3 is built from 13 residues. Germline loops: CDR1 ENHRY, CDR2 SYGVKD. Here the CDR3 DNA reads TGTGCCATGCGGTCCTTGCGCCGTGAAAAACTGTTTTTT. It encodes CAMRSLRREKLFF.

This clone was observed once. The genes are TRBV27 and TRBJ2-1; D is uncertain. Germline V gene lookup returns CDR1 MNHEY and CDR2 SMNVEV (reference sequence). Trimming took off 6 bases at V and 8 bases at J, with 17 bases between the two ends. The CDR3 consists of 14 residues. This CDR3 is CASSPTRTLDEQFF. The CDR3 DNA sequence: TGTGCCAGCAGCCCGACTCGAACCCTAGATGAGCAGTTCTTC.

The CDR3 spells CASSSLTATSYNEQFF. The CDR3 DNA is TGTGCCAGCAGCTCCCTGACAGCTACTTCCTACAATGAGCAGTTCTTC. This chain uses TRBV7-2 with TRBJ2-1; a possible D gene is TRBD1 (5 bases). Germline-derived CDR1 and CDR2 are SGHTA and FQGNSA. The CDR3 has 16 amino acids. V was trimmed by 4 bases and J by 1 base, leaving 14 bases between them.

This chain links TRBV7-9 with TRBJ2-7; D might be TRBD1 (5 bases). The CDR3 runs 12 residues. Germline CDR1 and CDR2: SEHNR and FQNEAQ (reference sequence). With 5 bases removed from V and 3 bases from J, the gap between germline ends came to 8 bases. This CDR3 reads CASSLDNYEQYF. In nucleotides, the CDR3 is TGTGCCAGCAGCCTGGACAACTACGAGCAGTACTTC.

This sequence joins TRBV19 and TRBJ1-1, with D perhaps matching TRBD1 (5 bases). CDR1 and CDR2 from the germline V gene are LNHDA and SQIVND (reference sequence). This CDR3 contains 14 residues. The V end lost 6 bases, the J end lost 0 bases, and 11 bases lay between the germline ends. CDR3 in DNA: TGTGCCAGTAGGATGACAGTGATGAACACTGAAGCTTTCTTT. Translation: CASRMTVMNTEAFF.